This is a list of T cell receptor beta chains from one sample in a study of T cells after yellow fever vaccination. In TCRdb, the 5' RACE reads were re-called with MiXCR into one record per CDR3 protein. Of some 600,000 distinct CDR3 sequences in the sample, 12% were seen once. Material: PBMCs, obtained on the day of the yellow fever booster vaccination. Source of these receptors: a man in his thirties or forties who received the YFV17D yellow fever vaccine. Each CDR3 is given with its conserved first and last residue. A D gene is named only where the DNA matches it firmly. Clone size is shown for a subset of rows, as once, few, many or a class of expanded clone.

clone_size,j_call,d_call,cdr3_length,v_call,cdr3_nt,cdr3_aa
few,TRBJ1-1,TRBD1,15,TRBV5-4,TGTGCCAGCAGTTCCACAGGGGGCGGGCTGATGGAAGCTTTCTTT,CASSSTGGGLMEAFF
many,TRBJ2-1,-,14,TRBV20-1,TGCAGTGCTAGGAAGGGGAGCTCCTACAATGAGCAGTTCTTC,CSARKGSSYNEQFF
-,TRBJ2-2,-,16,TRBV7-3,TGTGCCAGCAGCCAACTCCTAGGCAGGGGATCCGGGGAGCTGTTTTTT,CASSQLLGRGSGELFF
few,TRBJ2-5,-,15,TRBV4-2,TGTGCCAGCAGCCAAGATAGGCTAGCTCTAGAGACCCAGTACTTC,CASSQDRLALETQYF
-,TRBJ2-7,TRBD1,15,TRBV3-1,TGTGCCAGCACACCAGAACAAGGGGGCTTCTACGAGCAGTACTTC,CASTPEQGGFYEQYF
few,TRBJ1-1,TRBD1,13,TRBV10-3,TGTGCCAGCCAGGGGGCCGGTGGCACTGAAGCTTTCTTT,CASQGAGGTEAFF
few,TRBJ2-3,TRBD2,15,TRBV7-9,TGTGCCAGCAGCTATAGCGGGGCTAGCACAGATACGCAGTATTTT,CASSYSGASTDTQYF
-,TRBJ2-1,-,16,TRBV5-1,TGCGCCAGCAGCTCGGCGGGTCGCTCCTCCTACAATGAGCAGTTCTTC,CASSSAGRSSYNEQFF
few,TRBJ2-5,-,14,TRBV5-1,TGCGCCAGCAGCTTGCTAGCAGACCAAGAGACCCAGTACTTC,CASSLLADQETQYF
-,TRBJ1-5,-,14,TRBV19,TGTGCCAGTAGTCCCCGACAAAGCAATCAGCCCCAGCATTTT,CASSPRQSNQPQHF
few,TRBJ1-2,-,13,TRBV15,TGTGCCACCAGCACGAAGGGACGAGTTGGCTACACCTTC,CATSTKGRVGYTF
few,TRBJ2-5,TRBD1,14,TRBV2,TGTGCCAGCACCTGGGACAGGCGGGGCGAGACCCAGTACTTC,CASTWDRRGETQYF
many,TRBJ2-3,-,17,TRBV7-2,TGTGCCAGCAGCTTACGGGGCGGGGCCCAATTTGGGGATACGCAGTATTTT,CASSLRGGAQFGDTQYF
-,TRBJ2-1,-,15,TRBV24-1,TGTGCCACCAGTGACCCCGGTAGGGGCGGGAATGAGCAGTTCTTC,CATSDPGRGGNEQFF
few,TRBJ2-1,TRBD1,14,TRBV20-1,TGCAGTGCTAGAACTGGGACAGGGGAGATTGAGCAGTTCTTC,CSARTGTGEIEQFF
many,TRBJ2-5,TRBD2,16,TRBV7-9,TGTGCCAGCAGCTTATTGCTAGCGGGAGGTTTTGAGACCCAGTACTTC,CASSLLLAGGFETQYF
few,TRBJ2-3,-,17,TRBV7-2,TGTGCCAGCAGCAAACACCCCCCCCGGTCAGCTTCAGATACGCAGTATTTT,CASSKHPPRSASDTQYF
-,TRBJ2-5,TRBD2,16,TRBV6-2/TRBV6-3,TGTGCCAGCAGTATACCGCTAGCGGGGGTACAAGAGACCCAGTACTTC,CASSIPLAGVQETQYF
few,TRBJ2-7,-,14,TRBV7-6,TGTGCCAGCAGCTTACCAGACCGAGCCGACGAGCAGTACTTC,CASSLPDRADEQYF
few,TRBJ1-1,TRBD1,15,TRBV6-2/TRBV6-3,TGTGCCAGCAGTTACTCCCAGGACAGGGCCACTGAAGCTTTCTTT,CASSYSQDRATEAFF
many,TRBJ1-2,-,16,TRBV7-2,TGTGCCAGCAGCCGAAGTACAGGAGAAGCTAACTATGGCTACACCTTC,CASSRSTGEANYGYTF
-,TRBJ2-1,-,12,TRBV5-6,TGTGCCAGCAGCTCGAGCGCGGGGGAGCAGTTCTTC,CASSSSAGEQFF
-,TRBJ1-6,-,17,TRBV21-1,TGTGCCAGCAGCAAAGGCAGGTCGGGGGAAGGAGTATCACCCCTCCACTTT,CASSKGRSGEGVSPLHF
-,TRBJ2-1,-,13,TRBV11-1,TGTGCCAGCAAGATGGGCCAACCCGGGCGGCAGTTCTTC,CASKMGQPGRQFF
-,TRBJ2-2,-,16,TRBV4-1,TGCGCCAGCAGCCATTTCCCCCAGGGACGGGGCGGGGAGCTGTTTTTT,CASSHFPQGRGGELFF
few,TRBJ2-7,-,13,TRBV6-2/TRBV6-3,TGTGCCAGCAGAGACGACACGACTAGCGAGCAGTACTTC,CASRDDTTSEQYF
many,TRBJ2-4,TRBD1,12,TRBV20-1,TGCAGTGCCGGACAGGGTGGAAACATTCAGTACTTC,CSAGQGGNIQYF
-,TRBJ2-3,TRBD2,16,TRBV20-1,TGCAGTGCTAGAGACGGGGGGGGACTAGCCACAGATACGCAGTATTTT,CSARDGGGLATDTQYF
-,TRBJ1-1,-,13,TRBV7-8,TGTGCCAGCAGCTTACTGGGGGTTGGTGAAGCTTTCTTT,CASSLLGVGEAFF
few,TRBJ1-6,-,12,TRBV25-1,TGTGCCAGCAAAGGGGACCCATCCCCCCTCCACTTT,CASKGDPSPLHF
-,TRBJ2-7,-,14,TRBV5-5,TGTGCCAGCACCGAAAATGGGCTCGTGGACGAGCAGTACTTC,CASTENGLVDEQYF